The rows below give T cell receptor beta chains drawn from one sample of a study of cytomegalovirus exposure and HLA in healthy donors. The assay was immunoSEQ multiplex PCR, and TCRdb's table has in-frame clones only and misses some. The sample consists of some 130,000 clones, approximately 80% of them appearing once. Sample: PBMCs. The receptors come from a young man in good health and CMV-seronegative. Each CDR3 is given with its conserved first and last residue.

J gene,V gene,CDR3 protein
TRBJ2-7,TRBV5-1,CASSLTTSGPYEQYF
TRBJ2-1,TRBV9,CASSVGLGGNEQFF
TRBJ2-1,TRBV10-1,CASSESYIGLGGNEQFF
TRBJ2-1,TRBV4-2,CASSQETGGSYNEQFF
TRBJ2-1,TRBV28,CASSLWGPGQGNEQFF
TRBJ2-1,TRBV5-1,CASSLSAGVYYNEQFF
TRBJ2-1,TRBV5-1,CASSPGLPGGYNEQFF
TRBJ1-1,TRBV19,CASSPTGSEAFF
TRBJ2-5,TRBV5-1,CASSPLAGEETQYF
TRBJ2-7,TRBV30,CAWSVSGLAGRNEQYF
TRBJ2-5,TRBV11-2,CASSLSPGLSETQYF
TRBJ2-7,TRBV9,CASTPGGSGRDEQYF
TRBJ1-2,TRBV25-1,CASRPEGTNYGYTF
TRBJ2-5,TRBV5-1,CASSSRGHGETQYF
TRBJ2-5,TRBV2,CASSDPRGRETQYF
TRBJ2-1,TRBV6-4,CASSDSDNNEQFF
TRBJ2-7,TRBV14,CASSFLGGSVGEQYF